These T cell receptor beta chains were read from a single sample in a study of cytomegalovirus exposure and HLA in healthy donors. The method was immunoSEQ multiplex PCR; TCRdb's version includes in-frame clones alone and lacks a portion of them. Of 150,000 to 200,000 clones detected, roughly 72% appear once; the ten largest clones hold approximately 2%. Material for sequencing was PBMCs. These receptors originate from a man aged 25-40 years in good health and CMV-seronegative. Both conserved end residues are part of each CDR3. Rows may omit the clone size; those that give it use once, few, many or a size class.

j_call: TRBJ2-5
clone_size: .
v_call: TRBV5-1
cdr3_aa: CASSEGWETQYF

j_call: TRBJ2-7
clone_size: .
v_call: TRBV5-1
cdr3_aa: CASSPGQVGEQYF

j_call: TRBJ1-5
clone_size: .
v_call: TRBV18
cdr3_aa: CASSTRGQDNQPQHF

j_call: TRBJ2-3
clone_size: .
v_call: TRBV9
cdr3_aa: CASSVATSGSTDTQYF

j_call: TRBJ2-1
clone_size: few
v_call: TRBV6-5
cdr3_aa: CASRGLAGNDEQFF

j_call: TRBJ2-7
clone_size: .
v_call: TRBV2
cdr3_aa: CASLVGGGLREQYF

j_call: TRBJ2-7
clone_size: .
v_call: TRBV18
cdr3_aa: CASSPGEGGGDSYEQYF

j_call: TRBJ1-1
clone_size: once
v_call: TRBV4-1
cdr3_aa: CASSGSQGDTEAFF

j_call: TRBJ2-7
clone_size: .
v_call: TRBV5-4
cdr3_aa: CASSLDNFSEQYF

j_call: TRBJ2-7
clone_size: .
v_call: TRBV5-1
cdr3_aa: CASSPDRAYEQYF

j_call: TRBJ2-5
clone_size: .
v_call: TRBV5-4
cdr3_aa: CASSSGRDRVQETQYF

j_call: TRBJ1-2
clone_size: once
v_call: TRBV5-1
cdr3_aa: CASSLEGTGNYGYTF

j_call: TRBJ2-7
clone_size: .
v_call: TRBV29-1
cdr3_aa: CSVESGGAGGNEQYF

j_call: TRBJ2-7
clone_size: .
v_call: TRBV30
cdr3_aa: CAWTRGGYEQYF

j_call: TRBJ1-2
clone_size: .
v_call: TRBV11-2
cdr3_aa: CASSPGRDLDYGYTF

j_call: TRBJ2-7
clone_size: .
v_call: TRBV6-6
cdr3_aa: CASGQRSYEQYF

j_call: TRBJ2-2
clone_size: once
v_call: TRBV11-3
cdr3_aa: CASSLDGPDRASGELFF

j_call: TRBJ2-7
clone_size: .
v_call: TRBV18
cdr3_aa: CASSLGTSVSGEQYF

j_call: TRBJ1-2
clone_size: once
v_call: TRBV28
cdr3_aa: CASRERTGPTYGYTF

j_call: TRBJ1-2
clone_size: .
v_call: TRBV4-2
cdr3_aa: CASSQDSLQERYGYTF

j_call: TRBJ2-1
clone_size: .
v_call: TRBV9
cdr3_aa: CASSVAGGHSYNEQFF

j_call: TRBJ2-6
clone_size: .
v_call: TRBV19
cdr3_aa: CASSPSRTGLSGANVLTF

j_call: TRBJ1-5
clone_size: .
v_call: TRBV7-9
cdr3_aa: CASSLGSGANQPQHF

j_call: TRBJ2-4
clone_size: .
v_call: TRBV7-9
cdr3_aa: CASSPRQDPLAKNIQYF

j_call: TRBJ1-5
clone_size: .
v_call: TRBV6-1
cdr3_aa: CASSDYFRGGRQPQHF

j_call: TRBJ2-7
clone_size: .
v_call: TRBV9
cdr3_aa: CASSVDDRGSYEQYF